This passage covers 21 T cell receptor beta chains from one sample sequenced in a study of radiation and T cells in renal cell carcinoma. TCRdb keeps only in-frame clones here, not all; method: immunoSEQ multiplex PCR. The sample lists some 150,000 clones; approximately 86% were seen once. The time point here: blood 4 weeks post-SBRT, at nephrectomy. The treatment was: 15 Gy SBRT to primary tumor, nephrectomy 4 weeks later. The sequencing here drew on blood, taken from a patient whose treatment included radiotherapy and nephrectomy. The receptors come from a woman aged 50 to 60 with renal cell carcinoma.

There are a few counts of this clone. The chain couples TRBV2 to TRBJ2-1; 10 positions agree with TRBD1. The trim removed 8 bases at V and 5 bases at J, leaving 6 bases unmatched. The CDR3 has 14 amino acids. Germline CDR1 reads SNHLY; CDR2 reads FYNNEI. CDR3 sequence reads: CASDSDRGHNEQFF. The CDR3 nucleotides are TGTGCCAGCGACAGCGACAGGGGGCACAATGAGCAGTTCTTC.

This clone appeared a single time. The V call is TRBV7-2, the J call TRBJ1-2; D might be TRBD1 (6 bases). Germline CDR1 SGHTA, CDR2 FQGNSA. The CDR3 length is 12 residues. Deletions cut 2 bases from V and 5 bases from J, with 6 bases between. The CDR3 DNA follows: TGTGCCAGCAGCTTAAGGGGGTATGGCTACACCTTC. This encodes CASSLRGYGYTF.

The gene calls are TRBV2 and TRBJ1-5; D call uncertain. The CDR3 runs 16 residues. Trimming shortened V by 1 base and J by 1 base, and 11 bases separated the two germline ends. CDR1 and CDR2 (germline): SNHLY, FYNNEI. CDR3 nucleotides: TGTGCCAGCAGTGAAGGTTTTTCAGGAAGCAATCAGCCCCAGCATTTT. It yields the protein CASSEGFSGSNQPQHF. Supplemented by reference TRBV2 and TRBJ1-5, the full variable domain reads EPEVTQTPSHQVTQMGQEVILRCVPISNHLYFYWYRQILGQKVEFLVSFYNNEISEKSEIFDDQFSVERPDGSNFTLKIRSTKLEDSAMYFCASSEGFSGSNQPQHFGDGTRLSIL.

This clone was observed a handful of times. Here the CDR3 reads CASTLGFEAFF. The CDR3 nucleotides read TGTGCCAGCACCCTGGGTTTTGAAGCTTTCTTT. The chain uses TRBV28 and TRBJ1-1; no reliable D call. The CDR3 has 11 amino acids. The V end lost 7 bases, the J end lost 7 bases, and 10 bases lay between the germline ends. The germline gives CDR1 MDHEN, CDR2 SYDVKM.

The chain uses TRBV6-1 and TRBJ2-5; D not resolved. Germline V gene sequence: CDR1 MNHNS, CDR2 SASEGT. The CDR3 consists of 12 residues. Deletions cut 2 bases from V and 0 bases from J, with 1 base between. DNA of the CDR3: TGTGCCAGCAGTGAACACCAAGAGACCCAGTACTTC. This encodes CASSEHQETQYF.

This clone was seen a few times. The J gene is TRBJ1-2, the V gene TRBV2, with no clear D. Germline CDR1 reads SNHLY; CDR2 reads FYNNEI. The V and J ends lost 2 bases and 6 bases respectively, with 10 bases between them. The CDR3 extends over 13 amino acids. The CDR3 region has the DNA TGTGCCAGCAGTGAATTCAAGGACGATGGCTACACCTTC. Translation gives CASSEFKDDGYTF.

The rearrangement uses TRBV19 and TRBJ2-7; 7 nucleotides align to TRBD1. CDR1 and CDR2 (germline): LNHDA, SQIVND (reference sequence). V was clipped by 4 bases and J by 3 bases; unmatched bases: 6. This CDR3 is built from 14 residues. The CDR3 loop is CASSNRDSGYEQYF. The CDR3 DNA reads as TGTGCCAGTAGTAACCGGGACAGTGGCTACGAGCAGTACTTC. Together with reference TRBV19 and TRBJ2-7, the CDR3 gives the full variable domain: DGGITQSPKYLFRKEGQNVTLSCEQNLNHDAMYWYRQDPGQGLRLIYYSQIVNDFQKGDIAEGYSVSREKKESFPLTVTSAQKNPTAFYLCASSNRDSGYEQYFGPGTRLTVT.

V and J are TRBV7-7 and TRBJ1-2; TRBD1 agrees at 12 bases. The CDR3 totals 13 residues. Unmatched junction bases numbered 8, after V lost 5 bases and J lost 13 bases. CDR1 and CDR2 (germline): SSHAT, FNYEAQ (reference sequence). DNA for the CDR3: TGTGCCAGCAGCCCAGGGACAGGGGGCGACTTCACCTTC. Translated: CASSPGTGGDFTF.

This clone was observed a few times. The chain is built from TRBV5-8 and TRBJ2-1; D unresolved. The CDR3 sequence is 15 residues long. The germline V and J ends were trimmed by 0 bases and 1 base, with 8 bases remaining between them. Germline values: CDR1 SGHTS, CDR2 YDEGEE. CDR3 nucleotides: TGTGCCAGCAGCTTGGAGGGTTCTTCCTACAATGAGCAGTTCTTC. Translating gives CASSLEGSSYNEQFF.

This clone has a handful of counts. The rearrangement links TRBV27 to TRBJ2-1; D might be TRBD1 (6 bases). Germline V gene data show CDR1 as MNHEY and CDR2 as SMNVEV (reference sequence). V lost 5 bases to trimming and J lost 5 bases, with 10 bases between them. The CDR3 sequence is 13 residues long. The CDR3 sequence is CASSRDIDNEQFF. The CDR3 DNA sequence: TGTGCCAGCAGTCGGGACATTGACAATGAGCAGTTCTTC.

J is TRBJ2-1 and V is TRBV7-3, with a possible D match to TRBD1 (6 bases). Germline-derived CDR1 and CDR2 are SGHTA and FQGTGA. The length of the CDR3 is 13 residues. V lost 5 bases, J lost 5 bases, and 10 bases lay in between. The CDR3 sequence: CASSEGQNNEQFF. CDR3 in DNA: TGTGCCAGCAGCGAAGGACAGAACAATGAGCAGTTCTTC.

V and J are TRBV6-1 and TRBJ2-1, with D perhaps given as TRBD1 or TRBD2 (5 bases each). Germline V gene lookup returns CDR1 MNHNS and CDR2 SASEGT. The ends were cut back, 5 bases at V and 6 bases at J, with 14 bases in the middle. CDR3 length: 14 residues. In DNA, the CDR3 is TGTGCCAGCAGTCCTAGGGACGCCCGCAATGAGCAGTTCTTC. Its translation is CASSPRDARNEQFF.

The chain carries TRBV7-3 and TRBJ1-1, with D possibly matching TRBD1 (5 bases). Trimming left V 6 bases short and J 3 bases short, with 11 bases between. The CDR3 loop spans 13 amino acids. From germline, CDR1 is SGHTA and CDR2 FQGTGA. CDR3 in amino acids: CASSAAGDTEAFF. CDR3 DNA sequence: TGTGCCAGCAGTGCCGCGGGGGACACTGAAGCTTTCTTT.

This clone was seen a single time. The rearrangement joins TRBV21-1 to TRBJ1-5; whether TRBD1, the table's D call, matches the DNA was not checked. TRBV21-1 is given as a pseudogene. The CDR3 contains 18 residues. CDR3 loop: CASSPPRDRGRGNQPQHF. CDR3 sequence (DNA): TGTGCCAGCAGCCCTCCCCGGGACAGGGGAAGGGGCAATCAGCCCCAGCATTTT.

The rearrangement links TRBV6-4 to TRBJ2-1; D is ambiguous. The germline CDR1 and CDR2 sequences are MRHNA and SNTAGT. The CDR3 extends over 13 amino acids. Trimming stripped 6 bases from V and 8 bases from J, with 14 bases between. The CDR3 nucleotides are TGTGCCAGCAGCCGAGAGGTGGAAGATGAGCAGTTCTTC. It yields the protein CASSREVEDEQFF.

The chain uses TRBV30 and TRBJ2-5, with D hard to call. Trimming pared 1 base from V and 5 bases from J, leaving 11 bases between. From germline, CDR1 is GTSNPN and CDR2 SVGIG (reference sequence). This CDR3 comprises 13 residues. In DNA, the CDR3 is TGTGCCTGGAGTGCAAGTTCTGGGGAGACCCAGTACTTC. Residues: CAWSASSGETQYF.

The V and J genes are TRBV4-2 and TRBJ2-3; TRBD2 matches at 13 bases. This CDR3 spans 16 amino acids. Trimming removed 0 bases from V and 5 bases from J; junction bases left unmatched: 2. Germline CDR1 is LGHNA and CDR2 is YNFKEQ. The CDR3 loop reads CASSQDGLAGVDTQYF. CDR3 coding DNA: TGTGCCAGCAGCCAAGATGGACTAGCGGGAGTAGATACGCAGTATTTT.

The chain recombines TRBV5-6 with TRBJ1-6, with D possibly TRBD1 on 6 matching bases. From germline, CDR1 is SGHDT and CDR2 YYEEEE. V was pared by 4 bases and J by 7 bases, with 12 bases between. The CDR3 totals 14 residues. The CDR3: CASSLGQRNSPLHF. CDR3 nucleotides: TGTGCCAGCAGCCTAGGACAGAGGAATTCACCCCTCCACTTT.

The gene calls are TRBV15 and TRBJ1-4, with a tentative D call TRBD1 (5 bases). There are 13 residues in the CDR3. The germline V and J ends were trimmed by 11 bases and 3 bases, with 13 bases remaining between them. CDR1 and CDR2 from the germline V gene are LNHNV and YYDKDF (reference sequence). The CDR3 region is CAGSRVPNEKLFF. CDR3 bases: TGTGCCGGGAGCAGGGTACCTAATGAAAAACTGTTTTTT.

The genes are TRBV9 and TRBJ2-7; D is possibly TRBD1 (6 bases). Trimming stripped 1 base from V and 3 bases from J, with 14 bases between. The CDR3 is made up of 15 amino acids. Germline CDR1 reads SGDLS; CDR2 reads YYNGEE. The CDR3 DNA follows: TGTGCCAGCAGCGTATCAGGGGACCCACACTACGAGCAGTACTTC. The encoded protein is CASSVSGDPHYEQYF.

The chain couples TRBV25-1 to TRBJ2-5; tentative D call: TRBD2 (5 bases). The CDR3 contains 14 residues. Trimming removed 1 base at V and 4 bases at J, with 10 bases between. Per the germline V gene, CDR1 is MGHDK and CDR2 is SYGVNS. The CDR3 sequence: CASSESRGSETQYF. As DNA, the CDR3 is TGTGCCAGCAGTGAATCCCGGGGTTCAGAGACCCAGTACTTC.